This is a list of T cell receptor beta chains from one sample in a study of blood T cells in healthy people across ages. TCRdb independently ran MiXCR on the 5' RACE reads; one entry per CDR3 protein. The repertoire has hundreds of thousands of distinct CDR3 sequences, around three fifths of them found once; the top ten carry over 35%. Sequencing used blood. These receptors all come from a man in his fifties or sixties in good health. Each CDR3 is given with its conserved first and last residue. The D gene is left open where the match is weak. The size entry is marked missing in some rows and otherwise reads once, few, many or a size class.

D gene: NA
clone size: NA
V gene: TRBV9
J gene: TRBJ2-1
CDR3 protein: CASSALGSAGEQFF
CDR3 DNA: TGTGCCAGCAGCGCCCTTGGTAGCGCCGGGGAGCAGTTCTTC

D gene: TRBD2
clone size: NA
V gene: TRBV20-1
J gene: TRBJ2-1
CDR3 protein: CSARLAETYNEQFF
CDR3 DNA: TGCAGTGCCAGACTAGCGGAAACCTACAATGAGCAGTTCTTC

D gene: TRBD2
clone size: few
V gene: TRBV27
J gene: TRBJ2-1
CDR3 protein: CASTWGGYNEQFF
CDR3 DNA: TGTGCCAGCACTTGGGGAGGGTACAATGAGCAGTTCTTC

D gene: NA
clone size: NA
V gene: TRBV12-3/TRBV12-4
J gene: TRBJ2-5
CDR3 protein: CASSPYGDAQYF
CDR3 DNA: TGTGCCAGCAGCCCTTACGGAGACGCGCAGTACTTC

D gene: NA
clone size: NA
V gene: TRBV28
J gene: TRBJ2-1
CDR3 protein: CASSWTYNEQFF
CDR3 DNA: TGTGCCAGCAGTTGGACCTACAATGAGCAGTTCTTC

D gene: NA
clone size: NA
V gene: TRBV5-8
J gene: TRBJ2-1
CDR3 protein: CATNLQGHQAYNEQFF
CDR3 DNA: TGTGCCACCAACCTACAGGGCCATCAGGCGTACAATGAGCAGTTCTTC

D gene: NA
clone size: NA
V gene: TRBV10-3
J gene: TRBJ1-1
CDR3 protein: CAISESGYEAFF
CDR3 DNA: TGTGCCATCAGTGAAAGTGGGTATGAAGCTTTCTTT

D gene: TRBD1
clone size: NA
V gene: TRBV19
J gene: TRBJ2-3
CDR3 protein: CATTATGATDTQYF
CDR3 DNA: TGTGCGACCACGGCGACAGGGGCCACAGATACGCAGTATTTT

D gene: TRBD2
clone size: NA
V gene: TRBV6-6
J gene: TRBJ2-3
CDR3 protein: CASSLGLSGRGDTQYF
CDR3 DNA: TGTGCCAGCAGCCTGGGATTGAGCGGGAGGGGAGATACGCAGTATTTT

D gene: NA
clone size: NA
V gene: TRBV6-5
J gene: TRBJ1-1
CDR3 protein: CASSYSAGNTEAFF
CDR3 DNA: TGTGCCAGCAGTTACTCGGCAGGGAACACTGAAGCTTTCTTT

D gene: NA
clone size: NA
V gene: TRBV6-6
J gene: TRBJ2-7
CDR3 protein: CASSYSAGGSPYEQYF
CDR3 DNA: TGTGCCAGCAGTTACTCTGCAGGGGGGTCTCCCTACGAGCAGTACTTC

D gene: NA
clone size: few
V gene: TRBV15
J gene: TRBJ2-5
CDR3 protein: CATSRDLWTETQYF
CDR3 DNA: TGTGCCACCAGCAGAGATCTTTGGACGGAGACCCAGTACTTC

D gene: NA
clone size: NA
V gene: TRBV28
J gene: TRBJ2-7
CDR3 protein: CASSSAAELDSYEQYF
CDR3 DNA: TGTGCCAGCAGTTCAGCGGCGGAGCTGGACTCCTACGAGCAGTACTTC

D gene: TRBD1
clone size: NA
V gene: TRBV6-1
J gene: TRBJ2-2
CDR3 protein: CASSEAGQRATGELFF
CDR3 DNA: TGTGCCAGCAGTGAAGCGGGACAGCGCGCCACCGGGGAGCTGTTTTTT

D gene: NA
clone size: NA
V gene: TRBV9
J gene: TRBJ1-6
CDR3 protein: CASSIRDENSPLHF
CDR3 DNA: TGTGCCAGCAGCATCCGGGATGAGAATTCACCCCTCCACTTT

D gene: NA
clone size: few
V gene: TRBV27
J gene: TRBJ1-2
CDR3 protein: CASSLDSSYGYTF
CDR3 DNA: TGTGCCAGCAGTTTGGACAGTTCCTATGGCTACACCTTC

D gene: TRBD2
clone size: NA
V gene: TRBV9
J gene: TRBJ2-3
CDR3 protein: CASSATTSPRTDTQYF
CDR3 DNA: TGTGCCAGCAGCGCCACGACTAGCCCTCGGACAGATACGCAGTATTTT

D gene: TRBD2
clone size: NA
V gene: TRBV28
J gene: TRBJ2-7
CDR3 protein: CASSFSGVGSYEQYF
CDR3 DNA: TGTGCCAGCAGTTTTAGCGGGGTAGGTTCCTACGAGCAGTACTTC

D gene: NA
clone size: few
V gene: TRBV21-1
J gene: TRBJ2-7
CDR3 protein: CASSKGGSEQYF
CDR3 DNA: TGTGCCAGCAGCAAAGGCGGGTCCGAGCAGTACTTC

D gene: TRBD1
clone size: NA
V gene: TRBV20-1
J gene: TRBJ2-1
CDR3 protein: CSAAGQGAHEQFF
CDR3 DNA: TGCAGTGCCGCGGGACAGGGGGCCCATGAGCAGTTCTTC

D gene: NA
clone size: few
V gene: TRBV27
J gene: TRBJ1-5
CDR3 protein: CASSLGGVGNQPQHF
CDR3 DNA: TGTGCCAGCAGTTTAGGAGGGGTGGGCAATCAGCCCCAGCATTTT

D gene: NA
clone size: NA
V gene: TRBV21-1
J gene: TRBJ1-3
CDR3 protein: CASSQGRENTIYF
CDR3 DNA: TGTGCCAGCAGCCAGGGGAGGGAAAACACCATATATTTT

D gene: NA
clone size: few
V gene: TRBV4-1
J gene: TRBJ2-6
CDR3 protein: CASSQPGGSFSSGANVLTF
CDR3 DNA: TGCGCCAGCAGCCAACCCGGGGGTTCGTTTAGCTCTGGGGCCAACGTCCTGACTTTC

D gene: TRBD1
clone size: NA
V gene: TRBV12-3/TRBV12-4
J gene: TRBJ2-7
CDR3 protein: CASRGQGASYEQYF
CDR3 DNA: TGTGCCAGCAGGGGACAGGGGGCCTCCTACGAGCAGTACTTC

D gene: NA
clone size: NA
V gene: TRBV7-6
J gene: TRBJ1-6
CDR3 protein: CASSLGQSYNSPLHF
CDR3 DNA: TGTGCCAGCAGCTTAGGACAGAGTTATAATTCACCCCTCCACTTT

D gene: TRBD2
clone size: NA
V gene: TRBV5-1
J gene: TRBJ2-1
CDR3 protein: CASSQIPGLVVDEQFF
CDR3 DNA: TGCGCCAGCAGCCAAATTCCGGGACTAGTGGTGGATGAGCAGTTCTTC

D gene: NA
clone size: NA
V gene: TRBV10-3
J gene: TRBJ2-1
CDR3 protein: CAISEMGAADEQFF
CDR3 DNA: TGTGCCATCAGTGAGATGGGGGCGGCGGATGAGCAGTTCTTC

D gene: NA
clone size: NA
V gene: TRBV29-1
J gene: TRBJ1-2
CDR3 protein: CSVALRGSEGNYGYTF
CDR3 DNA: TGCAGCGTTGCCTTGCGTGGGAGTGAGGGTAACTATGGCTACACCTTC

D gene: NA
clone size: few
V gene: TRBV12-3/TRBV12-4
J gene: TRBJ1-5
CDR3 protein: CASTLGREGQPQHF
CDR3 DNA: TGTGCCAGCACCCTGGGGAGGGAAGGTCAGCCCCAGCATTTT

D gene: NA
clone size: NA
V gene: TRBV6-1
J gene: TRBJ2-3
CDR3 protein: CASSEAQTTSTDTQYF
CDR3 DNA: TGTGCCAGCAGTGAAGCGCAAACGACTAGCACAGATACGCAGTATTTT

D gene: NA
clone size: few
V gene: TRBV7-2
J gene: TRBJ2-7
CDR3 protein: CASSNLQGRYSEQYF
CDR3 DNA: TGTGCCAGCAGCAACCTCCAGGGACGGTACAGTGAGCAGTACTTC

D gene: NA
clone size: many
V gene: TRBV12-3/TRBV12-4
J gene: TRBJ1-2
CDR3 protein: CASSLRGDYGYTF
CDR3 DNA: TGTGCCAGCAGTTTGCGGGGCGACTATGGCTACACCTTC